Sequencing of this T cell receptor (beta chain) was carried out in a study of cytomegalovirus exposure and HLA in healthy donors. PCR employed 60 Vbeta and 13 Jbeta primers. TCRdb's copy holds only in-frame clones and misses some; the assay was immunoSEQ multiplex PCR. This table holds more than 85,000 clones, 76% found once. The trim removed 6 bases at V and 2 bases at J, leaving 9 bases unmatched. This CDR3 contains 16 residues. Germline values: CDR1 SQVTM, CDR2 ANQGSEA. Concerning this clone itself: The antigen remains undetermined.

Study results and limitations: A few of the chains that were CMV-associated were confirmed in vitro to be specific for CMV antigens.

The sequence derives from a man aged 40-49 years in good health and CMV-seronegative. J is TRBJ2-3 and V is TRBV29-1, with 12 bases fitting TRBD2. The sequenced material came from PBMCs. CDR3 coding DNA: TGCAGCGTCGCGCCAGGACTAGCGGGGAACACAGATACGCAGTATTTT. It translates to CSVAPGLAGNTDTQYF.